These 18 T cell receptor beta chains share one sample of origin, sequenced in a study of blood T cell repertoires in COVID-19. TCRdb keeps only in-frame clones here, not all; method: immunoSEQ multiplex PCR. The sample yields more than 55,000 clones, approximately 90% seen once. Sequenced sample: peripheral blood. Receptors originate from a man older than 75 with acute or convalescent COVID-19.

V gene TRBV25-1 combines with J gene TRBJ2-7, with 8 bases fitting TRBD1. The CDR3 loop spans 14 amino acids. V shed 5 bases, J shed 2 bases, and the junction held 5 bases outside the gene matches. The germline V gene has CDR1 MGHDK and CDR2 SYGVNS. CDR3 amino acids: CASSPLDRAYEQYF. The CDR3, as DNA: TGTGCCAGCAGTCCTCTGGACAGGGCCTACGAGCAGTACTTC.

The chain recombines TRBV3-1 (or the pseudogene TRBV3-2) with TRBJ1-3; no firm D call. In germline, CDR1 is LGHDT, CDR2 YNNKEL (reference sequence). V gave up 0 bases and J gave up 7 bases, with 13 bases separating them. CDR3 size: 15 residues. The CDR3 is CASSQDLRWRNTIYF. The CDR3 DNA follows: TGTGCCAGCAGCCAAGACTTACGGTGGAGGAACACCATATATTTT.

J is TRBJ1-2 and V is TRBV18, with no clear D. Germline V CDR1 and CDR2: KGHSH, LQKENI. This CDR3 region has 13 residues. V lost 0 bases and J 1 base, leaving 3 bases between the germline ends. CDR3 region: CASSPPSNYGYTF. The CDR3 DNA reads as TGTGCCAGCTCACCACCCAGTAACTATGGCTACACCTTC.

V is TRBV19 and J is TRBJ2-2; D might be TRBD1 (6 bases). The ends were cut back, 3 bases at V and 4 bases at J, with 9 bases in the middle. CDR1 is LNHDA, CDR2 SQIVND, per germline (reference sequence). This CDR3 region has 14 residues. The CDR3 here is CASSITGFTGELFF. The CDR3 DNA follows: TGTGCCAGTAGTATCACAGGGTTCACCGGGGAGCTGTTTTTT.

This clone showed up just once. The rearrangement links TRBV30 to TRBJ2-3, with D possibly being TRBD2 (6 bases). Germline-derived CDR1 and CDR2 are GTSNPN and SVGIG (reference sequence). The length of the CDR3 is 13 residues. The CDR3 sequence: CAGAGPSPDTQYF. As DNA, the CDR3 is TGTGCTGGAGCGGGCCCATCACCAGATACGCAGTATTTT.

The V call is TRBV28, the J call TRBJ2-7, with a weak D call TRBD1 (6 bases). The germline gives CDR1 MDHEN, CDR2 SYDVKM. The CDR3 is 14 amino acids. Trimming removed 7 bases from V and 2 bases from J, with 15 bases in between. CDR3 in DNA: TGTGCCAGCACTCCGGGACAATCCACCTACGAGCAGTACTTC. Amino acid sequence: CASTPGQSTYEQYF.

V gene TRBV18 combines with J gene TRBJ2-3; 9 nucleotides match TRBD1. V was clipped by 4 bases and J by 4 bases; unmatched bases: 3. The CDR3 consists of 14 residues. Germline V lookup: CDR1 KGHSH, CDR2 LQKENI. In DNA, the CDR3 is TGTGCCAGCTCACAAGGGACAGGGCCAGATACGCAGTATTTT. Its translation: CASSQGTGPDTQYF.

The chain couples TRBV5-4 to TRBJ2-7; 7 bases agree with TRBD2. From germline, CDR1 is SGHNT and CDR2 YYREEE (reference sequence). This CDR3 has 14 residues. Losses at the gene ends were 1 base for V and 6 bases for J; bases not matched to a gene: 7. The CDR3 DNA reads TGTGCCAGCAGCTTGACCAGCGGGGCAGCCGAGCAGTACTTC. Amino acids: CASSLTSGAAEQYF.

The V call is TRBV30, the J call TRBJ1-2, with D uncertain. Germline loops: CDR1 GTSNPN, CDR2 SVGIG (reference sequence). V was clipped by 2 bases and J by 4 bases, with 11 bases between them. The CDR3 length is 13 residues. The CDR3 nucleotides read TGTGCCTGGAGTTCCCTACGTCGCTATGGCTACACCTTC. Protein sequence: CAWSSLRRYGYTF.

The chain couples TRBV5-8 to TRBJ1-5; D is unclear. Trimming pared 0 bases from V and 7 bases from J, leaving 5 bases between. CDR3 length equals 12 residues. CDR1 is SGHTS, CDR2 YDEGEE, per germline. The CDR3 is CASSLAGQPQHF. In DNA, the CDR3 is TGTGCCAGCAGCTTGGCGGGGCAGCCCCAGCATTTT.

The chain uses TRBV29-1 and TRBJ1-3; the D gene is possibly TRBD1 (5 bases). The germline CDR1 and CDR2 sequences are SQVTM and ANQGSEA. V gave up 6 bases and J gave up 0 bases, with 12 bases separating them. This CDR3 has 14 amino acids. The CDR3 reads CSVLGTSSGNTIYF. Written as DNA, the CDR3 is TGCAGCGTCTTGGGGACTTCCTCTGGAAACACCATATATTTT.

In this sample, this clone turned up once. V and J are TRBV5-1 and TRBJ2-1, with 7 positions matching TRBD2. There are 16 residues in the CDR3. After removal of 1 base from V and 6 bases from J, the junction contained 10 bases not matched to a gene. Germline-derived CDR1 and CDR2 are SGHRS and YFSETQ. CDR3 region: CASSLLAAKGSNEQFF. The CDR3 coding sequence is TGCGCCAGCAGCTTGCTAGCGGCTAAGGGAAGCAATGAGCAGTTCTTC.

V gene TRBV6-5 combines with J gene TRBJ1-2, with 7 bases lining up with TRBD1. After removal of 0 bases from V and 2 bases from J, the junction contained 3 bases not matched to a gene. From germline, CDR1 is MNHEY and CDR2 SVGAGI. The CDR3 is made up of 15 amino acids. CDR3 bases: TGTGCCAGCAGTTACTCGGGACAGCAAAACTATGGCTACACCTTC. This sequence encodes CASSYSGQQNYGYTF.

CDR3 nucleotides: TGTGCCAGTAGTGAGCTGCGGGGGAGCTCCTACAATGAGCAGTTCTTC. Its protein is CASSELRGSSYNEQFF. J is TRBJ2-1 and V is TRBV19; 7 bases align to TRBD2. Per germline, CDR1 LNHDA and CDR2 SQIVND (reference sequence). The CDR3 totals 16 residues. J lost 0 bases, V lost 5 bases, and 7 bases had no gene match.

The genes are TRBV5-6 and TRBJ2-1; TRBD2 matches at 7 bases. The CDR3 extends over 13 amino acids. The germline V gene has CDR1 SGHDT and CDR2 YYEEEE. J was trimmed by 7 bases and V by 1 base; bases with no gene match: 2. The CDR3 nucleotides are TGTGCCAGCAGCTTGTCCGGGGGGAATGAGCAGTTCTTC. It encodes CASSLSGGNEQFF.

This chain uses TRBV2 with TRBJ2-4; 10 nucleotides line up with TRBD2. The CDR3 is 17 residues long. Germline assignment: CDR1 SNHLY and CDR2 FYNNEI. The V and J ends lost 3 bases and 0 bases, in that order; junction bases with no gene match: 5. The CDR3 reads CASSEASGGPAKNIQYF. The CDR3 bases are TGTGCCAGCAGTGAGGCTAGCGGGGGACCAGCCAAAAACATTCAGTACTTC.

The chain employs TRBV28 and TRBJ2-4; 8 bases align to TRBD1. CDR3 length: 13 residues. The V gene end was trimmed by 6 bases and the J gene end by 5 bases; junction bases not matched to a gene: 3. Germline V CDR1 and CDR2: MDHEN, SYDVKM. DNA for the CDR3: TGTGCCAGCAGCGGACAGGGAGAAAACATTCAGTACTTC. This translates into CASSGQGENIQYF.

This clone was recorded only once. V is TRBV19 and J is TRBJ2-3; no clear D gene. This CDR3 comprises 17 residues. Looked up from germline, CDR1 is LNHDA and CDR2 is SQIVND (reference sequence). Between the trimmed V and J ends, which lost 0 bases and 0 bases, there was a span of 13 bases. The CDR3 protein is CASSIERRSTSTDTQYF. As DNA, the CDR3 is TGTGCCAGTAGTATAGAGAGGCGGAGTACTAGCACAGATACGCAGTATTTT.